The 2 T cell receptor beta chains below all came from one sample that was sequenced in a study of OX40 agonist ivuxolimab in advanced cancers. Data came from immunoSEQ multiplex PCR; TCRdb stores just in-frame clones and leaves some out. The sample records about 100,000 clones, 90% being singletons. Sequencing was performed on CD4+ or CD8+ T cells sorted from blood, taken in a trial of the OX40 agonist ivuxolimab. These receptors all stem from an adult with an advanced solid tumor such as melanoma, head and neck, liver or kidney cancer.

The rearrangement links TRBV28 to TRBJ1-2; D is ambiguous. Germline V lookup: CDR1 MDHEN, CDR2 SYDVKM. Trimming removed 0 bases from V and 5 bases from J, with 7 bases in between. This CDR3 is 13 amino acids long. CDR3 nucleotide sequence: TGTGCCAGCAGTTTATGGCAGGCATATGGCTACACCTTC. This encodes CASSLWQAYGYTF.

J is TRBJ1-2 and V is TRBV6-6; D not resolved. CDR3 length equals 12 residues. Germline lookup yields CDR1 MNHNY and CDR2 SVGAGI (reference sequence). V was shortened by 2 bases and J by 8 bases, with 9 bases between the two germline ends. For the CDR3, the DNA is TGTGCCAGCAGTTACGGGAGTCGGGGCTACACCTTC. This codes for CASSYGSRGYTF.